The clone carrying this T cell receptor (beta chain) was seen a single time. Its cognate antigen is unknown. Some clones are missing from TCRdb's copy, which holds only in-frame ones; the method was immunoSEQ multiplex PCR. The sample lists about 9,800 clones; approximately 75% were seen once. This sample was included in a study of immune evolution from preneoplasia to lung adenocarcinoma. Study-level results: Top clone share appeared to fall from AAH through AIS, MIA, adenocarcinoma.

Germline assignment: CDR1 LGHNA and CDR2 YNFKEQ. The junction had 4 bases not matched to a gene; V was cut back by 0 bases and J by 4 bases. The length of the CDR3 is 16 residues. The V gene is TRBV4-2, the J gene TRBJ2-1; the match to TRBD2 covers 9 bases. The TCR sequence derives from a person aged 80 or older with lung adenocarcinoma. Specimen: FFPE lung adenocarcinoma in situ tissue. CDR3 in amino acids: CASSQERTSGYNEQFF. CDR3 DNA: TGTGCCAGCAGCCAAGAGCGAACTAGCGGGTACAATGAGCAGTTCTTC.